This passage covers 4 T cell receptor beta chains from one sample sequenced in a study of OX40 agonist ivuxolimab in advanced cancers. Produced via immunoSEQ multiplex PCR; TCRdb's table is partial and in-frame only. The sample lists about 45,000 clones; 85% to 95% were seen once. Source: CD4+ or CD8+ T cells sorted from blood, taken in a trial of the OX40 agonist ivuxolimab. These receptors were taken from an adult with an advanced solid tumor such as melanoma, head and neck, liver or kidney cancer.

The gene calls are TRBV6-1 and TRBJ2-3; 15 nucleotides agree with TRBD2. The V segment lost 10 bases and the J segment 6 bases; nucleotides outside the gene matches: 8. The CDR3 is 15 amino acids. Per the germline V gene, CDR1 is MNHNS and CDR2 is SASEGT. Here the CDR3 DNA reads TGTGCCACCTCGGGACTAGCGGGAGGCCGGGATACGCAGTATTTT. Translating it yields CATSGLAGGRDTQYF.

This sequence joins TRBV9 and TRBJ1-1; no definite D call. Germline loops: CDR1 SGDLS, CDR2 YYNGEE. Trimming shortened V by 3 bases and J by 6 bases, and 12 bases separated the two germline ends. This CDR3 spans 13 amino acids. The CDR3 DNA follows: TGTGCCAGCAGCGCGGGAAGATCGGCTGAAGCTTTCTTT. This gives the protein CASSAGRSAEAFF.

The chain joins TRBV10-2 to TRBJ1-3; D is perhaps TRBD1 (5 bases). Germline CDR1 reads WSHSY; CDR2 reads SAAADI. The V gene lost 0 bases and the J gene lost 8 bases, with 11 bases spanning the gap. This CDR3 is 14 amino acids long. CDR3 in amino acids: CASSESWGRDTIYF. The CDR3 nucleotides are TGCGCCAGCAGTGAGTCGTGGGGACGGGACACCATATATTTT.

V is TRBV7-9 and J is TRBJ2-7, with 11 bases lining up with TRBD2. J gave up 1 base and V 5 bases, and 4 bases lay outside the gene matches. The CDR3 is 15 amino acids. Germline V CDR1 and CDR2: SEHNR, FQNEAQ (reference sequence). DNA of the CDR3: TGTGCCAGCAGCAACCGACTAGCGGGGTCCTACGAGCAGTACTTC. Translation gives CASSNRLAGSYEQYF.